This T cell receptor beta chain was captured by sequencing in a study of shared clonotypes between healthy human individuals. The ends were cut back, 5 bases at V and 1 base at J, with 17 bases in the middle. In germline, CDR1 is SGDLS, CDR2 YYNGEE. This CDR3 region has 16 residues. General study findings and limits: For sorted subsets, rarefaction showed incomplete sequencing despite large depth.

Of note for this clone: Its antigen is currently unknown.

Sequencing was performed with immunoSEQ multiplex PCR; in TCRdb, only in-frame clones are kept and a portion is missing. The data hold approximately 250,000 clones, with 65% observed a single time. This TCR was recovered from a man aged 25 to 40 in good health. The gene calls are TRBV9 and TRBJ2-3, with D tentatively TRBD2 (5 bases). Sequencing was done on a sample of memory CD4+ T cells sorted from blood. Stated subset: CD45RA-negative fraction. Here the CDR3 reads CASRSGSSVGTDTQYF. Written as DNA, the CDR3 is TGTGCCAGCAGGTCGGGGTCCTCAGTCGGCACAGATACGCAGTATTTT. Based on the CDR3 plus reference TRBV9 and TRBJ2-3, the full variable domain is DSGVTQTPKHLITATGQRVTLRCSPRSGDLSVYWYQQSLDQGLQFLIQYYNGEERAKGNILERFSAQQFPDLHSELNLSSLELGDSALYFCASRSGSSVGTDTQYFGPGTRLTVL.